The 24 T cell receptor beta chains listed next were all sequenced from one sample in a study of cytomegalovirus exposure and HLA in healthy donors. PCR used 60 Vbeta primers and 13 Jbeta primers. Profiled with immunoSEQ multiplex PCR; TCRdb holds only in-frame clones, not every one. Among approximately 240,000 clones listed, 70% to 80% were seen once. Sequencing input: PBMCs. Every receptor here comes from a woman in her sixties or seventies in good health and CMV-seropositive.

The chain combines TRBV9 with TRBJ2-3; 10 bases are a match to TRBD2. With 4 bases clipped from V and 6 bases from J, the junction kept 5 bases outside the gene matches. The CDR3 has 14 residues. The germline gives CDR1 SGDLS, CDR2 YYNGEE. CDR3 sequence (DNA): TGTGCCAGCAGCCCGAATAGCGGGGGGGATACGCAGTATTTT. Amino acid sequence: CASSPNSGGDTQYF.

The chain joins TRBV28 to TRBJ1-1, with unresolved D. CDR1 and CDR2 from the germline V gene are MDHEN and SYDVKM. The ends were cut back, 7 bases at V and 4 bases at J, with 19 bases in the middle. The CDR3 loop spans 15 amino acids. In nucleotides, the CDR3 is TGTGCCAGCATCGTCGCGTTCGGGTCGGGCACTGAAGCTTTCTTT. Encoded protein: CASIVAFGSGTEAFF.

The chain uses TRBV23-1 and TRBJ2-7, with D possibly being TRBD1 (6 bases). TRBV23-1 is flagged as an ORF with uncertain function. CDR3 length: 14 amino acids. Trimming left V 0 bases short and J 7 bases short, with 13 bases between. The CDR3 sequence is CASSQSGQTGEQYF. CDR3 nucleotide sequence: TGCGCCAGCAGTCAATCTGGACAGACGGGGGAGCAGTACTTC.

The rearrangement links TRBV6-6 to TRBJ1-3; 7 nucleotides match TRBD1. Germline values: CDR1 MNHNY, CDR2 SVGAGI (reference sequence). This CDR3 has 13 residues. Trimming cost V 8 bases and J 1 base; bases outside gene matches: 2. DNA for the CDR3: TGTGCCAGCGCACAGGGGTCTGGAAACACCATATATTTT. Translating gives CASAQGSGNTIYF.

The chain joins TRBV4-1 to TRBJ1-2; perhaps TRBD1 as D (5 bases). Looked up from germline, CDR1 is MGHRA and CDR2 is YSYEKL. CDR3 size: 15 residues. Trimming shortened V by 0 bases and J by 2 bases, and 10 bases separated the two germline ends. This CDR3 is CASSQEEGRNYGYTF. For the CDR3, the DNA is TGCGCCAGCAGCCAAGAGGAGGGGCGGAACTATGGCTACACCTTC.

The V gene is TRBV7-9, the J gene TRBJ1-1; 8 nucleotides match TRBD1. The CDR3 has 14 residues. Germline CDR1 and CDR2: SEHNR and FQNEAQ (reference sequence). J was trimmed by 5 bases and V by 6 bases; bases with no gene match: 8. Written as DNA, the CDR3 is TGTGCCAGCAGTCCCGCAGGGGGCTGGACTGAAGCTTTCTTT. Its protein product is CASSPAGGWTEAFF.

On this clone: The junction shows a germline mismatch at one end, possibly a read error. The chain joins TRBV7-9 to TRBJ1-2; no definite D call. From germline, CDR1 is SEHNR and CDR2 FQNEAQ (reference sequence). CDR3 size: 12 residues. The CDR3 nucleotides are TGTTCCAGCAGCTTAGTGCGGGAGATACAGACCTTC. Translation: CSSSLVREIQTF.

The chain couples TRBV5-1 to TRBJ2-5, with a tentative D call TRBD1 (6 bases). V was cut by 0 bases and J by 1 base, with 10 bases left in between. The germline V gene has CDR1 SGHRS and CDR2 YFSETQ. This CDR3 contains 15 residues. For the CDR3, the DNA is TGCGCCAGCAGCTTGGTGGGGACAAGCCAAGAGACCCAGTACTTC. This codes for CASSLVGTSQETQYF.

This rearrangement joins TRBV19 to TRBJ2-1; 7 nucleotides agree with TRBD1. Per germline, CDR1 LNHDA and CDR2 SQIVND (reference sequence). The CDR3 sequence is 15 residues long. The ends lost 3 bases at V and 4 bases at J; junction bases unmatched: 6. The CDR3 nucleotides are TGTGCCAGTAGTATCAGGGGGTCCTTTTACAATGAGCAGTTCTTC. Encoded protein: CASSIRGSFYNEQFF.

V gene TRBV9 combines with J gene TRBJ2-5; no firm D call. Per germline, CDR1 SGDLS and CDR2 YYNGEE. Trimming stripped 0 bases from V and 2 bases from J, with 5 bases between. The CDR3 covers 13 residues. The CDR3 loop reads CASSVGVQETQYF. The CDR3 DNA sequence: TGTGCCAGCAGCGTAGGAGTACAAGAGACCCAGTACTTC. Full variable domain (outside the CDR3, taken from reference TRBV9 and TRBJ2-5): DSGVTQTPKHLITATGQRVTLRCSPRSGDLSVYWYQQSLDQGLQFLIQYYNGEERAKGNILERFSAQQFPDLHSELNLSSLELGDSALYFCASSVGVQETQYFGPGTRLLVL.

This clone showed up just a few times. This chain uses TRBV5-1 with TRBJ1-4, with D possibly being TRBD1 (6 bases). Germline values: CDR1 SGHRS, CDR2 YFSETQ. This CDR3 has 13 amino acids. Trimming pared 5 bases from V and 7 bases from J, leaving 12 bases between. CDR3 in amino acids: CASRGGNGEKLFF. CDR3 sequence (DNA): TGCGCCAGCAGAGGGGGAAATGGTGAAAAACTGTTTTTT.

This sequence joins TRBV28 and TRBJ2-7, with 11 bases aligning to TRBD2. The germline CDR1 and CDR2 sequences are MDHEN and SYDVKM. V shed 5 bases and J 2 bases; nucleotides not matched to a gene: 8. The CDR3 consists of 16 residues. CDR3 sequence: CASSLTSGGPTYEQYF. CDR3 DNA sequence: TGTGCCAGCAGTCTCACTAGCGGGGGTCCGACCTACGAGCAGTACTTC.

The genes are TRBV10-3 and TRBJ2-5, with 11 positions matching TRBD1. V trimming: 10 bases; J trimming: 4 bases; junction bases outside the gene matches: 5. The CDR3 runs to 13 residues. Germline V gene data show CDR1 as ENHRY and CDR2 as SYGVKD. As DNA, the CDR3 is TGTGCCACCGCCGGGACAGGGGGAGAGACCCAGTACTTC. It yields the protein CATAGTGGETQYF.

The CDR3, as DNA: TGTGCCAGCAGCTTACGGATGACTAGCTATGGCTACACCTTC. Amino acids: CASSLRMTSYGYTF. The rearrangement links TRBV7-2 to TRBJ1-2; D gene ambiguous. V was shortened by 2 bases and J by 4 bases, with 11 bases between the two germline ends. The CDR3 is made up of 14 amino acids. Germline CDR1 reads SGHTA; CDR2 reads FQGNSA. Variable domain in full (rest from reference TRBV7-2 and TRBJ1-2): GAGVSQSPSNKVTEKGKDVELRCDPISGHTALYWYRQSLGQGLEFLIYFQGNSAPDKSGLPSDRFSAERTGGSVSTLTIQRTQQEDSAVYLCASSLRMTSYGYTFGSGTRLTVV.

V is TRBV4-2 and J is TRBJ1-1, with TRBD1 matching 7 bases. V dropped 2 bases and J dropped 0; count of bases not matched to a gene: 9. The V gene's germline CDR1 is LGHNA and CDR2 YNFKEQ. This CDR3 contains 17 residues. This CDR3 reads CASSQITGEKMNTEAFF. The CDR3 DNA follows: TGTGCCAGCAGCCAAATTACAGGGGAGAAGATGAACACTGAAGCTTTCTTT.

The chain carries TRBV30 and TRBJ2-7, with 11 nucleotides matching TRBD1. The germline V gene encodes CDR1 GTSNPN and CDR2 SVGIG (reference sequence). V lost 6 bases and J lost 6; bases outside the gene matches: 7. The CDR3 contains 13 residues. CDR3 amino acids: CACHGQGASEQYF. The CDR3 DNA reads TGTGCCTGCCATGGACAGGGGGCATCCGAGCAGTACTTC.

The V and J genes are TRBV7-6 and TRBJ2-1; D not resolved. This CDR3 is 14 amino acids long. Germline CDR1 SGHVS, CDR2 FNYEAQ. V was clipped by 3 bases and J by 3 bases, with 9 bases between them. CDR3 sequence: CASSFSRFYNEQFF. CDR3 DNA sequence: TGTGCCAGCAGCTTTTCCAGATTCTACAATGAGCAGTTCTTC.

The J gene is TRBJ1-2, the V gene TRBV10-3, with TRBD1 identical over 7 bases. The CDR3 extends over 14 amino acids. V lost 4 bases, J lost 4 bases, and 6 bases stayed unmatched. CDR1 and CDR2 (germline): ENHRY, SYGVKD. The CDR3 DNA reads TGTGCCATCAGTGGCCCGGGACAGACCTATGGCTACACCTTC. Protein product: CAISGPGQTYGYTF.

There are a few counts of this clone. The chain links TRBV28 to TRBJ2-7; D might be TRBD1 (5 bases). The CDR3 runs to 13 residues. Germline lookup yields CDR1 MDHEN and CDR2 SYDVKM. The germline V and J ends were trimmed by 5 bases and 2 bases, with 10 bases remaining between them. This chain's CDR3 is CASSKQETYEQYF. The CDR3 DNA sequence: TGTGCCAGCAGTAAACAGGAGACCTACGAGCAGTACTTC.

The rearrangement joins TRBV19 to TRBJ1-1; D is perhaps TRBD1 (5 bases). The V end lost 4 bases, the J end lost 4 bases, and 10 bases lay between the germline ends. This CDR3 is 13 amino acids long. The germline V gene encodes CDR1 LNHDA and CDR2 SQIVND (reference sequence). The CDR3 DNA reads as TGTGCCAGTAGTACCGTTAGGGGCACTGAAGCTTTCTTT. This gives the protein CASSTVRGTEAFF.

The chain joins TRBV19 to TRBJ1-2; D unresolved. The CDR3 has 13 residues. V lost 0 bases, J lost 3 bases, and 5 bases lay in between. CDR1 and CDR2 (germline): LNHDA, SQIVND (reference sequence). The CDR3: CASSIDRDYGYTF. CDR3 bases: TGTGCCAGTAGTATAGACCGGGACTATGGCTACACCTTC.

As for this clone: The identical CDR3 is also encoded by other nucleotide sequences in the sample. The chain carries TRBV5-1 and TRBJ2-1; D possibly corresponds to TRBD2 (6 bases). CDR1 is SGHRS and CDR2 is YFSETQ in the germline V gene. The V end lost 1 base, the J end lost 4 bases, and 12 bases lay between the germline ends. The CDR3 totals 15 residues. The CDR3 sequence: CASSLSGGSYNEQFF. CDR3 sequence (DNA): TGCGCCAGCAGCTTGTCCGGGGGATCATACAATGAGCAGTTCTTC.

The genes are TRBV5-1 and TRBJ2-5; D may be TRBD2 (5 bases). The tail of the sequence fits TRBJ2-7 better, so the J call may be wrong. CDR3 length: 14 amino acids. Germline-derived CDR1 and CDR2 are SGHRS and YFSETQ. CDR3 residues: CASSPRVNVDEQYF. CDR3 DNA: TGCGCCAGCAGTCCGAGGGTCAATGTCGACGAGCAGTACTTC.

J is TRBJ1-6 and V is TRBV28; D unresolved. The CDR3 is made up of 17 amino acids. Trimming removed 1 base from V and 5 bases from J, with 15 bases in between. The germline gives CDR1 MDHEN, CDR2 SYDVKM. The chain's CDR3 is CASSLFGVWQNNSPLHF. The CDR3 DNA follows: TGTGCCAGCAGTTTATTCGGGGTTTGGCAGAATAATTCACCCCTCCACTTT.